The clone carrying this TCR beta chain was seen only once. The target antigen is unknown. A much bigger clone sits one base away, suggesting this may be a read error. This CDR3 comprises 13 residues. The germline CDR1 and CDR2 sequences are GTSNPN and SVGIG (reference sequence). The entry originates in a study of T cells in Graves' hyperthyroidism and ophthalmopathy. General study points: Separating ophthalmopathy from stable hyperthyroidism was achieved by a 13 V-J model. Researchers found most expanded thyroid clonotypes above 0.001 in blood as well.

Regions amplified from RNA transcripts were the TCR beta CDR3 regions. The HTBI primer set served for first-round RT-PCR of the TCR CDR3. TCRdb re-derived calls from the multiplex PCR reads in MiXCR, one entry per CDR3 protein. The data contain 300,000 to 450,000 distinct CDR3 sequences, roughly 25% of them seen just once; the ten biggest clones take up about 70%. The patients, who ranged from 18 to 65 in age, presented with newly diagnosed hyperthyroidism lasting under 2 months. More than 9.5 ml fresh peripheral blood yielded the PBMCs. The sample was blood. The J gene is TRBJ1-1, the V gene TRBV30, with TRBD1 as a possible D gene (5 bases). The sequence derives from a man between 45 and 60 years old with Graves' hyperthyroidism. The CDR3, as DNA: TGTGCCTCACGACCCAGGGAGCGGACTGAAGCTTCCTTT. Encoded protein: CASRPRERTEASF.